What follows are 30 T cell receptor beta chains derived from one specimen sequenced in a study of cytomegalovirus exposure and HLA in healthy donors. PCR amplification relied on 60 Vbeta primers (plus 13 Jbeta primers). Here immunoSEQ multiplex PCR was the method, and the copy in TCRdb shows in-frame clones only, minus some. The sample features about 200,000 clones, with around 0.7% in its top ten. The sample comprised PBMCs. The receptors originated from a boy aged 5-17 years in good health and CMV-seronegative.

This chain joins TRBV9 and TRBJ2-5; TRBD2 matches 7 bases. Losses at the gene ends were 4 bases for V and 6 bases for J; bases not matched to a gene: 12. Germline V lookup: CDR1 SGDLS, CDR2 YYNGEE. The CDR3 extends over 15 amino acids. In DNA form, the CDR3 reads TGTGCCAGCAGCCTGGGGGGGAGGCGGGATCAGACCCAGTACTTC. Translation: CASSLGGRRDQTQYF.

The rearrangement links TRBV28 to TRBJ2-3; D perhaps matches TRBD1 (6 bases). Germline CDR1 reads MDHEN; CDR2 reads SYDVKM. V lost 6 bases, J lost 0 bases, and 28 bases lay in between. This CDR3 region has 20 residues. The CDR3 spells CASRLALKGTSSSSTDTQYF. As DNA, the CDR3 is TGTGCCAGCAGATTGGCCCTAAAAGGGACATCTTCGAGCAGCACAGATACGCAGTATTTT. Drawing the rest from reference TRBV28 and TRBJ2-3, the complete variable domain is DVKVTQSSRYLVKRTGEKVFLECVQDMDHENMFWYRQDPGLGLRLIYFSYDVKMKEKGDIPEGYSVSREKKERFSLILESASTNQTSMYLCASRLALKGTSSSSTDTQYFGPGTRLTVL.

The chain recombines TRBV15 with TRBJ1-1; D uncertain. Trimming removed 3 bases from V and 0 bases from J, with 20 bases in between. This CDR3 has 18 amino acids. Germline V CDR1 and CDR2: LNHNV, YYDKDF (reference sequence). The chain's CDR3 is CATSSGRPGGKMNTEAFF. The CDR3 DNA is TGTGCCACCAGCAGTGGACGTCCCGGAGGGAAAATGAACACTGAAGCTTTCTTT.

The V gene is TRBV7-8, the J gene TRBJ1-2; D unresolved. V gave up 5 bases and J gave up 3 bases, with 13 bases separating them. Germline V gene lookup returns CDR1 SGHVS and CDR2 FQNEAQ. CDR3 length: 14 amino acids. CDR3 sequence (DNA): TGTGCCAGCAGCCCTCGCCCGGGAGACTATGGCTACACCTTC. It specifies CASSPRPGDYGYTF.

The rearrangement links TRBV27 to TRBJ2-3; 7 nucleotides agree with TRBD1. CDR1 is MNHEY, CDR2 SMNVEV, per germline (reference sequence). The CDR3 is 16 residues long. J was trimmed by 8 bases and V by 10 bases; bases with no gene match: 21. The CDR3 sequence is CATTTRDRISGSTQYF. Here the CDR3 DNA reads TGTGCCACCACCACCCGGGACAGAATTAGTGGTAGTACGCAGTATTTT.

The chain combines TRBV7-2 with TRBJ2-1; D call uncertain. The CDR3 loop spans 12 amino acids. Trimming took off 4 bases at V and 8 bases at J, with 9 bases between the two ends. The germline gives CDR1 SGHTA, CDR2 FQGNSA. The CDR3 is CASSSSSYEQFF. The CDR3 coding sequence is TGTGCCAGCAGCTCCTCTAGTTATGAGCAGTTCTTC.

The chain joins TRBV1 to TRBJ2-2; the table's D call TRBD1 went unverified against the DNA. TRBV1 represents a pseudogene. This CDR3 is 15 amino acids long. CDR3 amino acids: CTSSRGRGPTGELFF. The CDR3 DNA reads TGCACCAGCAGCCGGGGCAGGGGTCCAACCGGGGAGCTGTTTTTT.

The V gene is TRBV18, the J gene TRBJ2-3; a weak D match, TRBD1 (5 bases). Trimming pared 0 bases from V and 0 bases from J, leaving 13 bases between. Germline V gene data show CDR1 as KGHSH and CDR2 as LQKENI. The CDR3 runs to 17 residues. The CDR3 DNA follows: TGTGCCAGCTCACCACCGGTAGGGGCCCCTAGCACAGATACGCAGTATTTT. Its translation is CASSPPVGAPSTDTQYF.

The V call is TRBV7-8, the J call TRBJ2-7; D may be TRBD1 (6 bases). CDR1 SGHVS and CDR2 FQNEAQ come from the germline V gene. V was pared by 5 bases and J by 6 bases, with 20 bases between. This CDR3 region has 15 residues. CDR3 coding DNA: TGTGCCAGCAGCCCCACAGGGCCGTGGCAGGGCGAGCAGTACTTC. The encoded protein is CASSPTGPWQGEQYF.

The chain joins TRBV4-3 to TRBJ2-7, with TRBD2 matching over 8 bases. There are 16 residues in the CDR3. Germline CDR1 LGHNA, CDR2 YSLEER. J lost 3 bases, V lost 1 base, and 8 bases had no gene match. Here the CDR3 reads CASSQGVAAGVYEQYF. DNA for the CDR3: TGCGCCAGCAGCCAAGGGGTCGCAGCGGGGGTCTACGAGCAGTACTTC.

Comment on this clone: The same CDR3 is also encoded by other DNA sequences in this sample. J is TRBJ1-1 and V is TRBV6-5; tentative D call: TRBD1 (6 bases). V was shortened by 2 bases and J by 6 bases, with 10 bases between the two germline ends. From germline, CDR1 is MNHEY and CDR2 SVGAGI. This CDR3 has 13 amino acids. The CDR3 reads CASSYGGISEAFF. In nucleotides, the CDR3 is TGTGCCAGCAGTTACGGGGGCATCTCTGAAGCTTTCTTT.

V is TRBV4-1 and J is TRBJ1-1; D gene unclear. The V end was cut by 0 bases, the J end by 4 bases, with 12 bases between. Germline values: CDR1 MGHRA, CDR2 YSYEKL. The CDR3 is made up of 15 amino acids. In DNA form, the CDR3 reads TGCGCCAGCAGCCAAGATCCGGGTGGTGGCACTGAAGCTTTCTTT. This translates into CASSQDPGGGTEAFF.

The J gene is TRBJ2-1, the V gene TRBV11-3; TRBD2 agrees at 7 bases. Trimming at V came to 1 base and at J to 8 bases, leaving 5 bases not matched to a gene. CDR3 length: 14 amino acids. Germline assignment: CDR1 SGHNT and CDR2 YENEEA. CDR3 nucleotide sequence: TGTGCCAGCAGCTTAGGACTAGCACGCGATGAGCAGTTCTTC. Protein sequence: CASSLGLARDEQFF.

The chain is built from TRBV5-1 and TRBJ2-3, with 9 bases identical to TRBD2. Germline loops: CDR1 SGHRS, CDR2 YFSETQ. This CDR3 spans 15 amino acids. V gave up 7 bases and J gave up 2 bases; unmatched junction bases: 8. DNA of the CDR3: TGCGCCAGCTCGCCGCTAGCGGGGATCACAGATACGCAGTATTTT. Amino acid sequence: CASSPLAGITDTQYF.

This chain uses TRBV27 with TRBJ1-5; D not certain. CDR1 and CDR2 (germline): MNHEY, SMNVEV (reference sequence). The CDR3 extends over 13 amino acids. Trimming took 2 bases from V and 5 from J, leaving 7 bases between them. The CDR3 bases are TGTGCCAGCAGTTTAAGGAGAGATCAGCCCCAGCATTTT. Its protein is CASSLRRDQPQHF.

The J gene is TRBJ2-5, the V gene TRBV28, with a tentative D call TRBD2 (6 bases). This CDR3 is 16 amino acids long. The V end was cut by 5 bases, the J end by 2 bases, with 18 bases between. Germline V gives CDR1 MDHEN, CDR2 SYDVKM. CDR3 in amino acids: CASSERSGRTQETQYF. CDR3 in DNA: TGTGCCAGCAGTGAGAGGTCCGGGAGAACTCAAGAGACCCAGTACTTC.

J is TRBJ2-5 and V is TRBV9, with 9 bases identical to TRBD2. CDR1 SGDLS and CDR2 YYNGEE come from the germline V gene. With 3 bases clipped from V and 5 bases from J, the junction kept 8 bases outside the gene matches. This CDR3 is built from 15 residues. The CDR3 nucleotides are TGTGCCAGCAGCGCCGCGGGGGGGAGGAGTGAGACCCAGTACTTC. Translated: CASSAAGGRSETQYF. The complete variable domain, with remaining parts taken from reference TRBV9 and TRBJ2-5, reads DSGVTQTPKHLITATGQRVTLRCSPRSGDLSVYWYQQSLDQGLQFLIQYYNGEERAKGNILERFSAQQFPDLHSELNLSSLELGDSALYFCASSAAGGRSETQYFGPGTRLLVL.

The chain joins TRBV2 to TRBJ2-5; the match to TRBD2 covers 8 bases. This CDR3 comprises 14 residues. Trimming cost V 6 bases and J 2 bases; bases outside gene matches: 5. The germline V gene has CDR1 SNHLY and CDR2 FYNNEI. CDR3 nucleotides: TGTGCCAGCAGGGGAAGCGGGGGACAAGAGACCCAGTACTTC. Its protein product is CASRGSGGQETQYF.

The chain links TRBV7-6 to TRBJ2-5; TRBD2 matches 11 bases. Germline V CDR1 and CDR2: SGHVS, FNYEAQ. J was trimmed by 9 bases and V by 2 bases; bases with no gene match: 11. The CDR3 sequence is 16 residues long. The CDR3 loop is CASSLKLAGGPRAQYF. CDR3 bases: TGTGCCAGCAGCTTAAAGCTAGCGGGGGGCCCCAGGGCCCAGTACTTC.

The chain links TRBV19 to TRBJ1-1, with D perhaps matching TRBD1 (6 bases). Germline V gives CDR1 LNHDA, CDR2 SQIVND (reference sequence). This CDR3 is 14 amino acids long. Trimming stripped 8 bases from V and 7 bases from J, with 20 bases between. The CDR3, as DNA: TGTGCCAGTCGTAGTGGCGGGGGCCCGAATGAAGCTTTCTTT. It codes for CASRSGGGPNEAFF.

The V gene is TRBV29-1, the J gene TRBJ1-3; D not certain. This CDR3 has 11 residues. The V gene lost 7 bases and the J gene lost 0 bases, with 4 bases spanning the gap. Germline values: CDR1 SQVTM, CDR2 ANQGSEA. CDR3 DNA sequence: TGCAGCGCTTTCTCTGGAAACACCATATATTTT. It encodes CSAFSGNTIYF. The full variable domain, its missing parts supplied by reference TRBV29-1 and TRBJ1-3, is SAVISQKPSRDICQRGTSLTIQCQVDSQVTMMFWYRQQPGQSLTLIATANQGSEATYESGFVIDKFPISRPNLTFSTLTVSNMSPEDSSIYLCSAFSGNTIYFGEGSWLTVV.

The chain is built from TRBV4-1 and TRBJ2-5; 13 bases are shared with TRBD2. Germline CDR1 reads MGHRA; CDR2 reads YSYEKL. After removal of 0 bases from V and 3 bases from J, the junction contained 13 bases not matched to a gene. The CDR3 spans 20 residues. CDR3 sequence: CASSQDIVGRTSGGKETQYF. The DNA for the CDR3 is TGCGCCAGCAGCCAAGATATAGTGGGTCGGACTAGCGGGGGCAAAGAGACCCAGTACTTC.

The chain has TRBV18 and TRBJ2-7; D is ambiguous. Germline CDR1 and CDR2: KGHSH and LQKENI. Trimming shortened V by 6 bases and J by 5 bases, and 11 bases separated the two germline ends. CDR3 length: 12 amino acids. The CDR3 DNA is TGTGCCAGCTCTGGAGTTACCGACGAGCAGTACTTC. Protein: CASSGVTDEQYF.

The chain uses TRBV9 and TRBJ2-1; TRBD2 matches at 12 bases. The CDR3 has 16 amino acids. Germline V CDR1 and CDR2: SGDLS, YYNGEE. The V segment lost 4 bases and the J segment 8 bases; nucleotides outside the gene matches: 10. DNA of the CDR3: TGTGCCAGCAGCCCTCCACTAGCGGGGGGCTCGTATGAGCAGTTCTTC. It translates to CASSPPLAGGSYEQFF.

The chain links TRBV4-1 to TRBJ1-2; D remains ambiguous. The CDR3 loop spans 13 amino acids. Trimming shortened V by 0 bases and J by 5 bases, and 7 bases separated the two germline ends. Germline V gives CDR1 MGHRA, CDR2 YSYEKL. The CDR3 sequence is CASSQDVRYGYTF. In DNA form, the CDR3 reads TGCGCCAGCAGCCAAGACGTGAGGTATGGCTACACCTTC.

Remarks on this clone: One end of the junction does not line up with germline, which may come from a read error. The chain carries TRBV4-2 and TRBJ2-3; TRBD2 matches 10 bases. This CDR3 has 18 amino acids. Germline V lookup: CDR1 LGHNA, CDR2 YNFKEQ. The CDR3 nucleotides are TGTGCCAGCAGCCAAGCGAGCGGGGGGGCCATTGTAACAGATATGCAGTATTTT. It codes for CASSQASGGAIVTDMQYF.

This chain joins TRBV18 and TRBJ1-4; 8 nucleotides agree with TRBD1. With V trimmed by 4 bases and J by 3 bases, 4 bases remained unmatched. The CDR3 runs to 15 residues. CDR1 KGHSH and CDR2 LQKENI come from the germline V gene. CDR3 nucleotides: TGTGCCAGCTCACAATCGACAGGGGCTAATGAAAAACTGTTTTTT. Amino acid sequence: CASSQSTGANEKLFF.

The J gene is TRBJ1-1, the V gene TRBV5-6, with D unresolved. The germline V gene has CDR1 SGHDT and CDR2 YYEEEE. The V gene lost 5 bases and the J gene lost 1 base, with 12 bases spanning the gap. The CDR3 spans 14 residues. In DNA form, the CDR3 reads TGTGCCAGCAGGTCCCGATGGGCGAACACTGAAGCTTTCTTT. Amino acid sequence: CASRSRWANTEAFF.

The J gene is TRBJ1-2, the V gene TRBV19, with TRBD1 matching over 7 bases. This CDR3 spans 16 amino acids. Germline lookup yields CDR1 LNHDA and CDR2 SQIVND (reference sequence). With 3 bases clipped from V and 4 bases from J, the junction kept 11 bases outside the gene matches. The CDR3 DNA reads TGTGCCAGTAGTATCAGCCTTGGGACAGTACTCTATGGCTACACCTTC. Protein product: CASSISLGTVLYGYTF.

The CDR3 is CASSGGAGGNEQFF. CDR3 nucleotide sequence: TGTGCCAGCAGTGGAGGGGCCGGGGGCAATGAGCAGTTCTTC. The rearrangement uses TRBV6-1 and TRBJ2-1; possibly TRBD2 for D (6 bases). The CDR3 spans 14 residues. The V end was cut by 4 bases, the J end by 6 bases, with 13 bases between. CDR1 and CDR2 (germline): MNHNS, SASEGT.